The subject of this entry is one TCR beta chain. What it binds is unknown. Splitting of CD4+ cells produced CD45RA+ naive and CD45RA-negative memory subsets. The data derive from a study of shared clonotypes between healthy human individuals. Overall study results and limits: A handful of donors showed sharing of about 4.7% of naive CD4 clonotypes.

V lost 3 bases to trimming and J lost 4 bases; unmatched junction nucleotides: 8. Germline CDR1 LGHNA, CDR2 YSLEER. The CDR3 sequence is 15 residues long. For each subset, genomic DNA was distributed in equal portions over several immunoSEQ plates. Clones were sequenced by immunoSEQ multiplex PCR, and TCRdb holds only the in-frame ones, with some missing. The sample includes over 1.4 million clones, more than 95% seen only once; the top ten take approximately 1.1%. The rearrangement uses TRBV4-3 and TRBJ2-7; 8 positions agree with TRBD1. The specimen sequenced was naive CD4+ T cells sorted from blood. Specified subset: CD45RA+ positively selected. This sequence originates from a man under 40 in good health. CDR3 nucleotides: TGCGCCAGCAGCCAGGACTTCGGACAGGGTTACGAGCAGTACTTC. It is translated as CASSQDFGQGYEQYF.